These 18 T cell receptor beta chains originate from one sample sequenced in a study of shared clonotypes between healthy human individuals. The assay was immunoSEQ multiplex PCR, and TCRdb's table has in-frame clones only and misses some. The sample yields more than 400,000 clones, 90% to 96% seen once. Input material: naive CD4+ T cells sorted from blood. Subset described: CD45RA+ positively selected. Receptors were obtained from a woman aged 30 to 39 in good health.

The chain carries TRBV27 and TRBJ1-5, with D possibly TRBD1 on 5 matching bases. The ends were cut back, 3 bases at V and 6 bases at J, with 12 bases in the middle. The CDR3 loop spans 14 amino acids. CDR1 and CDR2 from the germline V gene are MNHEY and SMNVEV (reference sequence). CDR3 in DNA: TGTGCCAGCAGTTTGGGGGGGAAGGGTCAGCCCCAGCATTTT. This gives the protein CASSLGGKGQPQHF.

The sample holds a few counts of this clone. This chain links TRBV4-2 with TRBJ1-2; D gene ambiguous. V shed 8 bases and J shed 7 bases, with 17 bases lying between them. Germline V lookup: CDR1 LGHNA, CDR2 YNFKEQ. CDR3 length: 13 amino acids. The CDR3 sequence is CASDPPAGSGYTF. In DNA, the CDR3 is TGTGCCAGCGATCCCCCGGCAGGTAGTGGCTACACCTTC.

This clone was seen once. The chain is built from TRBV5-1 and TRBJ1-5, with 9 nucleotides matching TRBD1. There are 14 residues in the CDR3. CDR1 and CDR2 (germline): SGHRS, YFSETQ. V shed 4 bases, J shed 4 bases, and the junction held 3 bases outside the gene matches. The chain's CDR3 is CASSTGQGNQPQHF. In DNA, the CDR3 is TGCGCCAGCAGCACGGGACAGGGAAATCAGCCCCAGCATTTT.

J is TRBJ2-7 and V is TRBV4-1; 9 bases agree with TRBD2. The V gene's germline CDR1 is MGHRA and CDR2 YSYEKL. There are 18 residues in the CDR3. J gave up 5 bases and V 0 bases, and 14 bases lay outside the gene matches. In DNA form, the CDR3 reads TGCGCCAGCAGCCAAGAAGAGACTAGCGGTCTTTTTGGCGACGAGCAGTACTTC. Protein: CASSQEETSGLFGDEQYF.

The chain carries TRBV15 and TRBJ2-5; D unclear. This CDR3 has 16 residues. The germline V gene has CDR1 LNHNV and CDR2 YYDKDF (reference sequence). V lost 0 bases and J 3 bases, leaving 14 bases between the germline ends. CDR3 sequence reads: CATSREAPWVEETQYF. The CDR3 DNA is TGTGCCACCAGCAGAGAGGCCCCCTGGGTCGAAGAGACCCAGTACTTC.

The chain is built from TRBV13 and TRBJ2-1; 10 bases match TRBD2. V was clipped by 4 bases and J by 4 bases; unmatched bases: 7. The CDR3 consists of 16 residues. The germline gives CDR1 PRHDT, CDR2 FYEKMQ (reference sequence). The CDR3 sequence: CASSSSGSSPYNEQFF. CDR3 sequence (DNA): TGTGCCAGCAGCTCTAGCGGGAGTTCCCCTTACAATGAGCAGTTCTTC.

V usage is TRBV2 and J usage is TRBJ1-1; 7 bases map to TRBD1. From germline, CDR1 is SNHLY and CDR2 FYNNEI. The CDR3 extends over 15 amino acids. Trimming cost V 6 bases and J 0 bases; bases outside gene matches: 7. The CDR3 protein is CASSQLTGVNTEAFF. The CDR3 nucleotides are TGTGCCAGCAGCCAACTTACAGGGGTGAACACTGAAGCTTTCTTT.

This rearrangement joins TRBV28 to TRBJ2-1; D unclear. CDR1 is MDHEN and CDR2 is SYDVKM in the germline V gene. Trimming took 3 bases from V and 0 from J, leaving 9 bases between them. The length of the CDR3 is 15 residues. CDR3: CASSFTELSYNEQFF. DNA of the CDR3: TGTGCCAGCAGTTTTACAGAACTCTCCTACAATGAGCAGTTCTTC.

The chain recombines TRBV19 with TRBJ1-5; no definite D call. The germline V gene encodes CDR1 LNHDA and CDR2 SQIVND (reference sequence). Trimming pared 2 bases from V and 3 bases from J, leaving 2 bases between. The CDR3 covers 12 residues. CDR3 region: CASSILNQPQHF. DNA for the CDR3: TGTGCCAGTAGTATACTCAATCAGCCCCAGCATTTT.

As to this clone: The sample has other DNA sequences that encode this CDR3 too. The chain links TRBV2 to TRBJ2-7; TRBD1 matches at 9 bases. The CDR3 has 12 residues. The V segment lost 6 bases and the J segment 6 bases; nucleotides outside the gene matches: 3. Germline CDR1 is SNHLY and CDR2 is FYNNEI. CDR3 nucleotide sequence: TGTGCCAGCAGCCCGGACAGGGGCGAGCAGTACTTC. It encodes CASSPDRGEQYF. The whole variable domain, filled in from reference TRBV2 and TRBJ2-7, reads EPEVTQTPSHQVTQMGQEVILRCVPISNHLYFYWYRQILGQKVEFLVSFYNNEISEKSEIFDDQFSVERPDGSNFTLKIRSTKLEDSAMYFCASSPDRGEQYFGPGTRLTVT.

The chain uses TRBV4-1 and TRBJ1-1; D is unclear. The CDR3 is 17 residues long. The germline V gene encodes CDR1 MGHRA and CDR2 YSYEKL. Trimming stripped 0 bases from V and 3 bases from J, with 17 bases between. The CDR3 loop is CASSQDRASLWDTEAFF. CDR3 coding DNA: TGCGCCAGCAGCCAAGATAGGGCGAGCCTATGGGACACTGAAGCTTTCTTT.

The chain couples TRBV9 to TRBJ2-1, with 8 bases lining up with TRBD2. With V trimmed by 0 bases and J by 0 bases, 8 bases remained unmatched. CDR3 length: 18 residues. Germline CDR1 SGDLS, CDR2 YYNGEE. In nucleotides, the CDR3 is TGTGCCAGCAGCGTAGGTCTCGCGGGAGGAAGCTCCTACAATGAGCAGTTCTTC. It yields the protein CASSVGLAGGSSYNEQFF.

The rearrangement joins TRBV6-1 to TRBJ1-5; 8 bases fit TRBD1. V shed 4 bases, J shed 6 bases, and the junction held 5 bases outside the gene matches. The CDR3 is 14 amino acids. Looked up from germline, CDR1 is MNHNS and CDR2 is SASEGT. The CDR3 here is CASSADRGRQPQHF. The CDR3 nucleotides read TGTGCCAGCAGTGCCGACAGGGGACGTCAGCCCCAGCATTTT.

This sequence joins TRBV6-5 and TRBJ2-1, with 7 bases aligning to TRBD1. There are 14 residues in the CDR3. The trim removed 7 bases at V and 5 bases at J, leaving 8 bases unmatched. Germline V gene sequence: CDR1 MNHEY, CDR2 SVGAGI. For the CDR3, the DNA is TGTGCCAGCAAAGTACAGGGGAAGCACAATGAGCAGTTCTTC. Residues: CASKVQGKHNEQFF.

V is TRBV28 and J is TRBJ2-7, with TRBD1 matching over 9 bases. This CDR3 region has 15 residues. Germline loops: CDR1 MDHEN, CDR2 SYDVKM. Trimming cost V 6 bases and J 0 bases; bases outside gene matches: 6. The chain's CDR3 is CASSLQGAGSYEQYF. CDR3 DNA sequence: TGTGCCAGCAGCCTACAGGGGGCCGGCTCCTACGAGCAGTACTTC.

This sequence joins TRBV4-1 and TRBJ1-2; 10 bases fit TRBD1. This CDR3 region has 14 residues. Germline V gene sequence: CDR1 MGHRA, CDR2 YSYEKL. V gave up 5 bases and J gave up 6 bases; unmatched junction bases: 6. The CDR3 loop reads CASSSPGTGDGYTF. DNA for the CDR3: TGCGCCAGCAGCAGTCCCGGGACAGGGGATGGCTACACCTTC.

The genes are TRBV27 and TRBJ1-1, with D unresolved. Trimming left V 8 bases short and J 2 bases short, with 15 bases between. The germline gives CDR1 MNHEY, CDR2 SMNVEV (reference sequence). This CDR3 contains 14 residues. CDR3 in DNA: TGTGCCAGCGGCTCCCCCGGGCGTAACACTGAAGCTTTCTTT. Its protein is CASGSPGRNTEAFF.

The V and J genes are TRBV5-1 and TRBJ2-3; D might be TRBD1 (6 bases). Germline V gene data show CDR1 as SGHRS and CDR2 as YFSETQ. CDR3 length equals 12 residues. Trimming cost V 6 bases and J 4 bases, with 9 bases left between them. CDR3 coding DNA: TGCGCCAGCACCCCAGGGGCAGATACGCAGTATTTT. Protein product: CASTPGADTQYF.